This is a list of T cell receptor beta chains from one sample in a study of TIL therapy for anti-PD-1-resistant metastatic lung cancer. Method: immunoSEQ multiplex PCR; TCRdb's copy keeps in-frame clones and lacks some. The profile covers roughly 92,000 clones, with 55% to 75% appearing a single time and about a tenth taken by the ten largest. This material consisted of tumor tissue, taken at baseline. Every receptor here comes from a person aged 25-80 years with non-small cell lung cancer. Both conserved end residues are part of each CDR3. Fields, in order: V gene, D gene, J gene, clone size, CDR3 DNA, CDR3 protein. The D gene is left open where the match is weak. Size values are once, few and many counts, or a class for expanded clones, and some rows have none.

V gene: TRBV11-3; D gene: -; J gene: TRBJ2-2; clone size: -; CDR3 DNA: TGTGCCAGCATATTCGGCCAGGGGTTCGGGACGTGTAGCACCGGGGAGCTGTTTTTT; CDR3 protein: CASIFGQGFGTCSTGELFF
V gene: TRBV28; D gene: -; J gene: TRBJ2-3; clone size: few; CDR3 DNA: TGTGCCAGCAGTTGGGACCATCCTGTTGAGCAGTATTTT; CDR3 protein: CASSWDHPVEQYF
V gene: TRBV6-5; D gene: -; J gene: TRBJ2-1; clone size: once; CDR3 DNA: TGTGCCAGCAGTTACTCGGTCCGACGCGGGCAAAATGAGCAGTTCTTC; CDR3 protein: CASSYSVRRGQNEQFF
V gene: TRBV5-6; D gene: -; J gene: TRBJ1-5; clone size: -; CDR3 DNA: TGTGCCAGCAGCTCATGGGGCATTCGACAGCCCCAGCATTTT; CDR3 protein: CASSSWGIRQPQHF
V gene: TRBV5-5; D gene: -; J gene: TRBJ1-5; clone size: -; CDR3 DNA: TGTGCCAGCAGCTTGGCACCTCGGCAGCCCCAGCATTTT; CDR3 protein: CASSLAPRQPQHF
V gene: TRBV7-9; D gene: -; J gene: TRBJ2-5; clone size: once; CDR3 DNA: TGTGCCAGCAGCTTAGTAGGGGAGACCCAGTACTTC; CDR3 protein: CASSLVGETQYF
V gene: TRBV7-6; D gene: TRBD2; J gene: TRBJ2-7; clone size: -; CDR3 DNA: TGTGCCAGCAGCTTAGCGGGGGGGTGGGACTCCCCAAGGAGCGAGCAGTACTTC; CDR3 protein: CASSLAGGWDSPRSEQYF
V gene: TRBV6-2/TRBV6-3; D gene: -; J gene: TRBJ1-1; clone size: -; CDR3 DNA: TGTGCCAGCAGTTATTTCGGGAGCAACACTGAAGCTTTCTTT; CDR3 protein: CASSYFGSNTEAFF
V gene: TRBV18; D gene: -; J gene: TRBJ1-5; clone size: few; CDR3 DNA: TGTGCCAGCTCACCACCGTCAGGGGTGGGCAATCAGCCCCAGCATTTT; CDR3 protein: CASSPPSGVGNQPQHF
V gene: TRBV5-1; D gene: TRBD1; J gene: TRBJ2-3; clone size: -; CDR3 DNA: TGCGCCAGCAGCCCAGATTCAGGGGGCTGGGATACGCAGTATTTT; CDR3 protein: CASSPDSGGWDTQYF
V gene: TRBV24-1; D gene: -; J gene: TRBJ1-1; clone size: -; CDR3 DNA: TGTGCCACCAGTGATTTTAGACAGATGATGAACACTGAAGCTTTCTTT; CDR3 protein: CATSDFRQMMNTEAFF
V gene: TRBV5-1; D gene: -; J gene: TRBJ2-7; clone size: -; CDR3 DNA: TGCGCCAGCAGCTCTTCCGGGACCCACTACGAGCAGTACTTC; CDR3 protein: CASSSSGTHYEQYF
V gene: TRBV6-2/TRBV6-3; D gene: -; J gene: TRBJ1-2; clone size: -; CDR3 DNA: TGTGCCAGCAGTTACCTCCTCAATGGCTACACCTTC; CDR3 protein: CASSYLLNGYTF
V gene: TRBV24-1; D gene: TRBD2; J gene: TRBJ2-5; clone size: -; CDR3 DNA: TGTGCCACCAGTGATTTGGAGCGGGGGGCGGAGACCCAGTACTTC; CDR3 protein: CATSDLERGAETQYF
V gene: TRBV3-1/TRBV3-2; D gene: -; J gene: TRBJ2-1; clone size: -; CDR3 DNA: TGTGCCAGCAGCCAAAGCTTTGGTAATGAGCAGTTCTTC; CDR3 protein: CASSQSFGNEQFF
V gene: TRBV24-1; D gene: -; J gene: TRBJ1-1; clone size: -; CDR3 DNA: TGTGCCACCAGTGCAGGCAACACTGAAGCTTTCTTT; CDR3 protein: CATSAGNTEAFF
V gene: TRBV7-6; D gene: -; J gene: TRBJ2-1; clone size: -; CDR3 DNA: TGTGCCAGCAGCCTCTCTAGCACCCGTCAGGGGGAGCAGTTCTTC; CDR3 protein: CASSLSSTRQGEQFF
V gene: TRBV19; D gene: TRBD2; J gene: TRBJ2-1; clone size: -; CDR3 DNA: TGTGCCAGTAGCCGCAGGACTAGCAGGGTCAATGAGCAGTTCTTC; CDR3 protein: CASSRRTSRVNEQFF
V gene: TRBV5-1; D gene: -; J gene: TRBJ2-7; clone size: -; CDR3 DNA: TGCGCCAGCAGCTTGCGGGTCTCCTACGAGCAGTACTTC; CDR3 protein: CASSLRVSYEQYF